A selection of T cell receptor beta chains follows, all from one sample in a study of T cell responses to AZD1222 COVID-19 vaccine. The protocol was immunoSEQ multiplex PCR, while the TCRdb copy is restricted to in-frame clones and leaves out a portion. Found here are 170,000 or so clones, approximately 90% of them singletons; the top ten hold approximately 1.5%. The starting material was peripheral blood, obtained on day 0 of AZD1222 vaccination. These receptors all come from an adult in good health. CDR3s include the opening cysteine and the closing phenylalanine or tryptophan. D genes are given only for firm matches. Clone size, where shown, is once, few, many, or a class for clones that have expanded.

clone_size: NA; d_call: NA; v_call: TRBV5-1; j_call: TRBJ1-1; cdr3_length: 13; cdr3_nt: TGCGCCAGCAGCTTGGAGACGAACACTGAAGCTTTCTTT; cdr3_aa: CASSLETNTEAFF
clone_size: few; d_call: NA; v_call: TRBV10-3; j_call: TRBJ2-2; cdr3_length: 13; cdr3_nt: TGTGCCATCAGTGGGACGGGGACCGGGGAGCTGTTTTTT; cdr3_aa: CAISGTGTGELFF
clone_size: NA; d_call: NA; v_call: TRBV6-5; j_call: TRBJ1-1; cdr3_length: 12; cdr3_nt: TGTGCCAGCAGTTACGGCGACTCTGAAGCTTTCTTT; cdr3_aa: CASSYGDSEAFF
clone_size: NA; d_call: NA; v_call: TRBV7-2; j_call: TRBJ2-7; cdr3_length: 16; cdr3_nt: TGTGCCAGCAGCTTAGTAGCCGGACGGTCCGTCTACGAGCAGTACTTC; cdr3_aa: CASSLVAGRSVYEQYF
clone_size: NA; d_call: NA; v_call: TRBV5-4; j_call: TRBJ2-4; cdr3_length: 15; cdr3_nt: TGTGCCAGCAGCTACGCTATGGGAGCCAAAAACATTCAGTACTTC; cdr3_aa: CASSYAMGAKNIQYF
clone_size: NA; d_call: NA; v_call: TRBV6-5; j_call: TRBJ2-5; cdr3_length: 15; cdr3_nt: TGTGCCAGCAGTTACTCGAACGCACTACAAGAGACCCAGTACTTC; cdr3_aa: CASSYSNALQETQYF
clone_size: NA; d_call: NA; v_call: TRBV27; j_call: TRBJ2-3; cdr3_length: 14; cdr3_nt: TGTGCCAGCAGTCCACTCAACAGGGAATATACGCAGTATTTT; cdr3_aa: CASSPLNREYTQYF
clone_size: NA; d_call: NA; v_call: TRBV7-8; j_call: TRBJ2-5; cdr3_length: 15; cdr3_nt: TGTGCCAGCAGCCCGGGAGCTCGCACCCAAGAGACCCAGTACTTC; cdr3_aa: CASSPGARTQETQYF
clone_size: NA; d_call: TRBD1; v_call: TRBV9; j_call: TRBJ1-1; cdr3_length: 16; cdr3_nt: TGTGCCAGCAGCGGTGTGGCAGGGGGAGCAGACACTGAAGCTTTCTTT; cdr3_aa: CASSGVAGGADTEAFF
clone_size: NA; d_call: NA; v_call: TRBV5-1; j_call: TRBJ1-1; cdr3_length: 13; cdr3_nt: TGCGCCAGCAGCTTGGTATCGAACACTGAAGCTTTCTTT; cdr3_aa: CASSLVSNTEAFF
clone_size: large; d_call: NA; v_call: TRBV4-3; j_call: TRBJ2-1; cdr3_length: 14; cdr3_nt: TGCGCCAGCAGCCAAGAAGTCTACTACAATGAGCAGTTCTTC; cdr3_aa: CASSQEVYYNEQFF
clone_size: NA; d_call: NA; v_call: TRBV29-1; j_call: TRBJ2-3; cdr3_length: 12; cdr3_nt: TGCAGCGCACGGGCCGCGGCAGATACGCAGTATTTT; cdr3_aa: CSARAAADTQYF
clone_size: NA; d_call: NA; v_call: TRBV11-2; j_call: TRBJ2-3; cdr3_length: 15; cdr3_nt: TGTGCCAGCAGCTTCTTGGGTAGTCGGACGGATACGCAGTATTTT; cdr3_aa: CASSFLGSRTDTQYF
clone_size: NA; d_call: TRBD1; v_call: TRBV3-1/TRBV3-2; j_call: TRBJ1-2; cdr3_length: 17; cdr3_nt: TGTGCCAGCAGCCCAAGCGTTGGCGGGGACAGAGCCTATGGCTACACCTTC; cdr3_aa: CASSPSVGGDRAYGYTF
clone_size: NA; d_call: TRBD1; v_call: TRBV28; j_call: TRBJ1-5; cdr3_length: 15; cdr3_nt: TGTGCCAGCAGTTACCAGGGGGCGAGGAATCAGCCCCAGCATTTT; cdr3_aa: CASSYQGARNQPQHF
clone_size: NA; d_call: NA; v_call: TRBV29-1; j_call: TRBJ1-2; cdr3_length: 13; cdr3_nt: TGCAGCGTTGAATCAATAACGGACTATGGCTACACCTTC; cdr3_aa: CSVESITDYGYTF
clone_size: NA; d_call: NA; v_call: TRBV4-3; j_call: TRBJ1-2; cdr3_length: 15; cdr3_nt: TGCGCCAGCAGCCCAGGGGATGCGGGCTGGAATGGCTACACCTTC; cdr3_aa: CASSPGDAGWNGYTF
clone_size: NA; d_call: TRBD2; v_call: TRBV5-4; j_call: TRBJ2-1; cdr3_length: 15; cdr3_nt: TGTGCCAGCAGCTGGCATACTAGCGGGGTGAATGAGCAGTTCTTC; cdr3_aa: CASSWHTSGVNEQFF
clone_size: NA; d_call: NA; v_call: TRBV11-2; j_call: TRBJ1-3; cdr3_length: 14; cdr3_nt: TGTGCCAGCAGATTGACTGACTCTGGAAACACCATATATTTT; cdr3_aa: CASRLTDSGNTIYF
clone_size: NA; d_call: TRBD1; v_call: TRBV11-2; j_call: TRBJ2-5; cdr3_length: 13; cdr3_nt: TGTGCCAGCAGCCCGGACAGGGGGGAGACCCAGTACTTC; cdr3_aa: CASSPDRGETQYF
clone_size: NA; d_call: NA; v_call: TRBV30; j_call: TRBJ1-2; cdr3_length: 13; cdr3_nt: TGTGCCTGGAGTGTATTAGGGAACTATGGCTACACCTTC; cdr3_aa: CAWSVLGNYGYTF
clone_size: NA; d_call: NA; v_call: TRBV28; j_call: TRBJ1-6; cdr3_length: 14; cdr3_nt: TGTGCCAGTGAACCGACTCCAGTCTCTCCACCCCTCCACTTT; cdr3_aa: CASEPTPVSPPLHF
clone_size: NA; d_call: TRBD1; v_call: TRBV4-3; j_call: TRBJ1-4; cdr3_length: 16; cdr3_nt: TGCGCCAGCAGCCATCCCGGACAGGGGGCGGAAGAAAAACTGTTTTTT; cdr3_aa: CASSHPGQGAEEKLFF
clone_size: once; d_call: NA; v_call: TRBV7-9; j_call: TRBJ1-2; cdr3_length: 14; cdr3_nt: TGTGCCAGCAGCTTAGAGGTTCAGGTCTATGGCTACACCTTC; cdr3_aa: CASSLEVQVYGYTF